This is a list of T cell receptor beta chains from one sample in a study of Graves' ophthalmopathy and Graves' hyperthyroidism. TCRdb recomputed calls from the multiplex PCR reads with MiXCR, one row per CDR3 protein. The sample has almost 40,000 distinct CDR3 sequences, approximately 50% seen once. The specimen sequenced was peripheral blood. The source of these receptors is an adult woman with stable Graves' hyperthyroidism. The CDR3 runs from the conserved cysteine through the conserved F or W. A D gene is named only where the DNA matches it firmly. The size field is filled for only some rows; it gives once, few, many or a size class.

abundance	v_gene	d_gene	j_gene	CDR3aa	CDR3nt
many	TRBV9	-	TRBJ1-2	CASSGGGRGVYGYTF	TGTGCCAGCAGCGGTGGAGGCCGGGGGGTCTATGGCTACACCTTC
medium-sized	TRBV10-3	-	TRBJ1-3	CAISERSSGNTIYF	TGTGCCATCAGTGAGAGGTCCTCTGGAAACACCATATATTTT
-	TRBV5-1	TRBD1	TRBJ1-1	CASSLVGQGDTEAFF	TGCGCCAGCAGCTTGGTCGGACAGGGAGATACTGAAGCTTTCTTT
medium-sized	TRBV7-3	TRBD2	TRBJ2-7	CASRLAGAYEQYF	TGTGCCAGTAGACTAGCGGGAGCCTACGAGCAGTACTTC
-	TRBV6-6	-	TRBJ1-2	CASRQGGYGYTF	TGTGCCAGCAGACAGGGCGGCTATGGCTACACCTTC
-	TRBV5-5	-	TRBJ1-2	CASSLEGQLYGYTF	TGTGCCAGCAGCTTGGAGGGGCAGCTTTATGGCTACACCTTC
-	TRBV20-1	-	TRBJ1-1	CSASGQNLNTEAFF	TGCAGTGCTAGTGGACAGAATCTGAACACTGAAGCTTTCTTT
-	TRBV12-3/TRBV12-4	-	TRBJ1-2	CASGLGGDYTF	TGTGCTAGTGGTTTGGGAGGAGACTACACCTTC
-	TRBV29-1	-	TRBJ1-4	CSVGWAGDEKLFF	TGCAGCGTTGGGTGGGCAGGGGATGAAAAACTGTTTTTT
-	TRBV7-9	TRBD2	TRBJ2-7	CASSSPGAGGTYEQYF	TGTGCCAGCAGCTCCCCGGGAGCGGGAGGTACCTACGAGCAGTACTTC
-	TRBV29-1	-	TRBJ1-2	CSVAAGHPYGYTF	TGCAGTGTTGCCGCGGGACACCCCTATGGCTACACCTTC
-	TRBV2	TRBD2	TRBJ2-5	CASRGGLAEIQETQYF	TGTGCCAGCAGGGGGGGACTAGCGGAGATTCAAGAGACCCAGTACTTC
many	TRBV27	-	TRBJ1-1	CASRPIGLNTEAFF	TGTGCCAGCAGACCTATAGGGCTGAACACTGAAGCTTTCTTT
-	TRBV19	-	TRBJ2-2	CASSGRVGTGELFF	TGTGCCAGTAGTGGCAGGGTTGGAACCGGGGAGCTGTTTTTT
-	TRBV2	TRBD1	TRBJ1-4	CASLRDRDEKFFF	TGTGCCAGCCTTCGGGACAGGGATGAAAAATTTTTTTTT
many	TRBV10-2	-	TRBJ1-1	CASRQTLNTEAFF	TGCGCCAGCAGACAGACCCTGAACACTGAAGCTTTCTTT
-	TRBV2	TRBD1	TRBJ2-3	CASSGGGRVTDTQYF	TGTGCCAGCAGTGGAGGGGGCAGGGTTACAGATACGCAGTATTTT
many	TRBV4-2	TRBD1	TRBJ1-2	CASSNRGLDYGYTF	TGTGCCAGCAGCAACAGGGGGCTTGACTATGGCTACACCTTC
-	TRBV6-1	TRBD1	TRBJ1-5	CASSQGARNQPQHF	TGTGCCAGCAGCCAGGGGGCCCGCAATCAGCCCCAGCATTTT
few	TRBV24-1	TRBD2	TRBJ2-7	CATSARGVRGEQYF	TGTGCCACCAGTGCCCGGGGGGTGAGAGGTGAGCAGTACTTC
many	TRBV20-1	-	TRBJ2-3	CSARDPQDTDTQYF	TGCAGTGCTAGAGATCCCCAGGACACAGATACGCAGTATTTT
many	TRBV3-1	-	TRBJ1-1	CASSHATEAFF	TGTGCCAGCAGCCACGCTACCGAAGCTTTCTTT
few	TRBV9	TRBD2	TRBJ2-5	CASSVGTSGTETQYF	TGTGCCAGCAGCGTCGGGACTAGCGGGACCGAGACCCAGTACTTC
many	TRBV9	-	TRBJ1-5	CASKSGGPYSNQPQHF	TGTGCCAGCAAGAGTGGGGGACCTTATAGCAATCAGCCCCAGCATTTT
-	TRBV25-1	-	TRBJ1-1	CASGGTEAFF	TGTGCCAGCGGGGGGACTGAAGCTTTCTTT
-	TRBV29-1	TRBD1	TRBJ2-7	CSVMGQGAYEQYF	TGCAGCGTGATGGGACAGGGGGCCTACGAGCAGTACTTC
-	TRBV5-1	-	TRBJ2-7	CASSLTGGGYEQYF	TGCGCCAGCAGCTTAACAGGGGGGGGATACGAGCAGTACTTC
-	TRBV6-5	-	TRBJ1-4	CAGSRQLTNEKLFF	TGTGCCGGCAGCAGACAGCTGACTAATGAAAAGCTGTTTTTT
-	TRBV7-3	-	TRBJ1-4	CASTGEDEKLFF	TGCGCCAGCACCGGGGAGGATGAAAAACTGTTTTTT
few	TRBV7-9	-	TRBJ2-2	CASSLASSGELFF	TGTGCCAGCAGCTTAGCGTCTAGCGGGGAGCTGTTTTTT
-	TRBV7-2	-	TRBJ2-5	CASSLYFPGHQETQYF	TGTGCCAGCAGCTTGTACTTCCCGGGGCACCAAGAGACCCAGTACTTC
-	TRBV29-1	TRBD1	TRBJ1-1	CSARTGGLDTEAFF	TGCAGCGCCAGGACAGGGGGCTTAGACACTGAAGCTTTCTTT
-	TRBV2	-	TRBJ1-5	CASSHDGNQPQHF	TGTGCCAGCAGTCATGACGGGAATCAGCCCCAGCATTTT
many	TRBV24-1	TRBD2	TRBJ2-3	CATSDLGTSGRADTQYF	TGTGCCACCAGTGATTTGGGGACTAGCGGGAGGGCAGATACGCAGTATTTT
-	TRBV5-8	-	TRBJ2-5	CASSSGLGWEQEAQYF	TGTGCCAGCAGCTCCGGACTGGGTTGGGAGCAAGAGGCCCAGTACTTC
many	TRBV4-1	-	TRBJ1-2	CASSQTASSTDGYTF	TGCGCCAGCAGCCAAACTGCTTCGTCCACTGACGGCTACACCTTC
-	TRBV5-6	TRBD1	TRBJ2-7	CASSGTGDHEQYF	TGTGCCAGCAGCGGGACAGGGGACCACGAGCAGTACTTC
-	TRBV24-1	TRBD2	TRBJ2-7	CATSDVGAGGIYEQYF	TGTGCCACCAGTGATGTAGGAGCGGGAGGGATTTACGAGCAGTACTTC
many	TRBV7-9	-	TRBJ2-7	CASSLFVAGSPPSYEQYF	TGTGCCAGCAGCTTATTTGTTGCGGGGTCACCACCTTCCTACGAGCAGTACTTC
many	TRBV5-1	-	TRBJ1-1	CASSPGDTEAFF	TGCGCCAGCAGCCCGGGGGATACTGAAGCTTTCTTT
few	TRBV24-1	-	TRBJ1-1	CATSDGTKAFF	TGTGCCACCAGTGATGGGACTAAGGCTTTCTTT
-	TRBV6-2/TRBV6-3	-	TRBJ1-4	CASSRAVGNEKLFF	TGTGCCAGCAGTAGAGCAGTCGGTAATGAAAAACTGTTTTTT
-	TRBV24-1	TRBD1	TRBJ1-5	CATSDFLGTAGHQPQHF	TGTGCCACCAGTGATTTTTTGGGGACAGCGGGTCATCAGCCCCAGCATTTT
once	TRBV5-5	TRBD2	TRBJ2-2	CVSNPLAGGTGELFF	TGTGTCAGCAACCCCTTAGCGGGTGGGACCGGGGAGCTGTTTTTT
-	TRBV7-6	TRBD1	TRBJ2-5	CASSRWDRDMETQYF	TGTGCCAGCAGCCGATGGGACAGGGATATGGAGACCCAGTACTTC
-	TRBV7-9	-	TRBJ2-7	CASSPGSSQSSYEQYF	TGTGCCAGCAGCCCCGGGTCCAGCCAGAGCTCCTACGAGCAGTACTTC